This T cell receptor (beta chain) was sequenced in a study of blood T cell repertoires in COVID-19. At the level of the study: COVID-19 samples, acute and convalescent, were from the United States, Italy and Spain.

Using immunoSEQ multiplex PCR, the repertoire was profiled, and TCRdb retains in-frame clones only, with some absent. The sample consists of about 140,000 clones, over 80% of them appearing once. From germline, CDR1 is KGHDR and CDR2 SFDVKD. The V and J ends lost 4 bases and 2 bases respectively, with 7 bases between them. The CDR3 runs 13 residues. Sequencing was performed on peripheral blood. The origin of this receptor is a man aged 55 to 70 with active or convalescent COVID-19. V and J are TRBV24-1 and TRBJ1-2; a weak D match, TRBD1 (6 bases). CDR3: CATSEGQNYGYTF. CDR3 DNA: TGTGCCACCAGTGAAGGACAGAACTATGGCTACACCTTC.